The 22 T cell receptor beta chains below all came from one sample that was sequenced in a study of blood T cell repertoires in COVID-19. Data came from immunoSEQ multiplex PCR; TCRdb stores just in-frame clones and leaves some out. The data show hundreds of thousands of clones, with approximately 86% seen just once and 2.1% held by the top ten. The sequenced sample consisted of peripheral blood. All receptors come from a woman aged 25-40 years who had recovered from COVID-19.

This rearrangement joins TRBV7-8 to TRBJ2-7; 8 nucleotides align to TRBD2. Germline CDR1 reads SGHVS; CDR2 reads FQNEAQ. V shed 0 bases and J 6 bases; nucleotides not matched to a gene: 10. The CDR3 runs 16 residues. Here the CDR3 reads CASSLAAWTSIGEQYF. The CDR3 DNA follows: TGTGCCAGCAGCTTAGCTGCGTGGACTAGCATCGGCGAGCAGTACTTC.

V is TRBV27 and J is TRBJ1-5; D may be TRBD1 (5 bases). CDR3 length: 15 residues. The V and J ends lost 3 bases and 6 bases respectively, with 15 bases between them. Germline V gene sequence: CDR1 MNHEY, CDR2 SMNVEV (reference sequence). CDR3: CASSLMGGLTQPQHF. CDR3 coding DNA: TGTGCCAGCAGTTTGATGGGGGGGTTGACTCAGCCCCAGCATTTT.

This clone was counted a few times. The chain employs TRBV5-4 and TRBJ1-2, with TRBD1 identical over 7 bases. J gave up 9 bases and V 7 bases, and 18 bases lay outside the gene matches. The germline CDR1 and CDR2 sequences are SGHNT and YYREEE (reference sequence). The CDR3 sequence is 15 residues long. The CDR3 DNA reads as TGTGCCAGCCTTCCCAAGGGACAGACATATGATCGCTACACCTTC. This gives the protein CASLPKGQTYDRYTF.

The chain combines TRBV28 with TRBJ2-2, with D possibly TRBD2 on 6 matching bases. The germline gives CDR1 MDHEN, CDR2 SYDVKM. The CDR3 is 17 residues long. Trimming took 4 bases from V and 3 from J, leaving 18 bases between them. CDR3 amino acids: CASSSSAGSGYTGELFF. As DNA, the CDR3 is TGTGCCAGCAGTTCATCGGCCGGGAGTGGCTACACCGGGGAGCTGTTTTTT.

V and J are TRBV18 and TRBJ2-1; 10 nucleotides line up with TRBD2. Germline CDR1 KGHSH, CDR2 LQKENI. V lost 0 bases to trimming and J lost 7 bases; unmatched junction nucleotides: 3. This CDR3 contains 15 residues. CDR3 nucleotide sequence: TGTGCCAGCTCACCACCTGGACTAGCGGAGAATGAGCAGTTCTTC. Its protein product is CASSPPGLAENEQFF.

The chain has TRBV19 and TRBJ1-2, with TRBD1 matching 7 bases. The length of the CDR3 is 14 residues. Per the germline V gene, CDR1 is LNHDA and CDR2 is SQIVND (reference sequence). The V segment lost 5 bases and the J segment 6 bases; nucleotides outside the gene matches: 9. The CDR3 region has the DNA TGTGCCAGTAGTTCTACTTACAGGGGCGATGGCTACACCTTC. Translation: CASSSTYRGDGYTF.

This chain connects TRBV2 to TRBJ2-3; tentatively, D is TRBD2 (6 bases). CDR3 length: 15 residues. Germline-derived CDR1 and CDR2 are SNHLY and FYNNEI. Trimming cost V 2 bases and J 3 bases, with 12 bases left between them. The CDR3 DNA is TGTGCCAGCAGTGAACTAGCGCTGAGGACAGATACGCAGTATTTT. It is translated as CASSELALRTDTQYF.

The V and J genes are TRBV5-4 and TRBJ2-1, with TRBD2 as a possible D gene (6 bases). Germline lookup yields CDR1 SGHNT and CDR2 YYREEE (reference sequence). This CDR3 region has 12 residues. The V gene lost 2 bases and the J gene lost 7 bases, with 7 bases spanning the gap. CDR3 DNA sequence: TGTGCCAGCAGCTTCGGGAGAAATGAGCAGTTCTTC. Translation: CASSFGRNEQFF.

The CDR3 is CASSLGLVLLEDTQYF. CDR3 coding DNA: TGTGCCAGCAGCCTGGGACTAGTTTTGTTGGAAGATACGCAGTATTTT. The genes are TRBV7-9 and TRBJ2-3; TRBD2 matches at 8 bases. V was clipped by 5 bases and J by 5 bases; unmatched bases: 12. The CDR3 runs to 16 residues. Germline lookup yields CDR1 SEHNR and CDR2 FQNEAQ (reference sequence). The full variable domain, with the rest looked up from reference TRBV7-9 and TRBJ2-3, is DTGVSQNPRHKITKRGQNVTFRCDPISEHNRLYWYRQTLGQGPEFLTYFQNEAQLEKSRLLSDRFSAERPKGSFSTLEIQRTEQGDSAMYLCASSLGLVLLEDTQYFGPGTRLTVL.

The rearrangement joins TRBV5-3 to TRBJ1-5; TRBD1 agrees at 10 bases. TRBV5-3 qualifies as an ORF whose function is uncertain. With V trimmed by 2 bases and J by 6 bases, 5 bases remained unmatched. This CDR3 has 15 amino acids. The CDR3 spells CARSLTGQGVQPQHF. The DNA of the CDR3 is TGTGCCAGAAGCTTAACTGGACAGGGGGTTCAGCCCCAGCATTTT.

The V call is TRBV5-1, the J call TRBJ2-1, with D unresolved. Trimming removed 0 bases from V and 6 bases from J, with 13 bases in between. Germline CDR1 is SGHRS and CDR2 is YFSETQ. CDR3 size: 15 residues. Written as DNA, the CDR3 is TGCGCCAGCAGCTTGGTTGCTCCAGGCCCCAATGAGCAGTTCTTC. Translation gives CASSLVAPGPNEQFF.

The gene calls are TRBV5-4 and TRBJ1-2, with 7 positions matching TRBD1. Germline V gives CDR1 SGHNT, CDR2 YYREEE (reference sequence). J gave up 4 bases and V 3 bases, and 9 bases lay outside the gene matches. The CDR3 extends over 15 amino acids. Written as DNA, the CDR3 is TGTGCCAGCAGCTCAGACAGGGAAGAGGGCTATGGCTACACCTTC. Residues: CASSSDREEGYGYTF.

The chain couples TRBV5-4 to TRBJ2-7, with D possibly being TRBD1 (6 bases). With 2 bases removed from V and 0 bases from J, the gap between germline ends came to 12 bases. CDR1 and CDR2 (germline): SGHNT, YYREEE (reference sequence). The CDR3 has 15 amino acids. This chain's CDR3 is CASSFDRDTSYEQYF. CDR3 nucleotide sequence: TGTGCCAGCAGCTTCGACCGGGACACCTCCTACGAGCAGTACTTC.

The chain recombines TRBV4-1 with TRBJ2-1, with 12 bases matching TRBD2. Per germline, CDR1 MGHRA and CDR2 YSYEKL. The CDR3 has 16 residues. V was pared by 4 bases and J by 5 bases, with 6 bases of the junction left unmatched. In DNA form, the CDR3 reads TGCGCCAGCAGCCTTAGGACTAGCGGGGAAAACAATGAGCAGTTCTTC. Translated: CASSLRTSGENNEQFF.

V gene TRBV28 combines with J gene TRBJ2-1; 8 nucleotides agree with TRBD2. The junction had 7 bases not matched to a gene; V was cut back by 6 bases and J by 3 bases. This CDR3 region has 15 residues. Per the germline V gene, CDR1 is MDHEN and CDR2 is SYDVKM. CDR3 coding DNA: TGTGCCAGCAGCCTAGAGCGGGGGAGCTACAATGAGCAGTTCTTC. Translated, it gives CASSLERGSYNEQFF.

This clone was recorded only once. The chain joins TRBV6-1 to TRBJ1-1; 7 bases match TRBD1. The CDR3 runs to 15 residues. V dropped 2 bases and J dropped 4; count of bases not matched to a gene: 7. Germline loops: CDR1 MNHNS, CDR2 SASEGT. The CDR3 nucleotides are TGTGCCAGCAGTGAACCAACAGGGGTGGGCACTGAAGCTTTCTTT. Its translation is CASSEPTGVGTEAFF.

This clone was found once. The chain combines TRBV11-2 with TRBJ2-5; no reliable D call. This CDR3 has 15 residues. Trimming cost V 5 bases and J 0 bases, with 13 bases left between them. Germline lookup yields CDR1 SGHAT and CDR2 FQNNGV. For the CDR3, the DNA is TGTGCCAGCAGCCCCCGTGAGGCCTACCAAGAGACCCAGTACTTC. Translated, it gives CASSPREAYQETQYF.

The genes are TRBV25-1 and TRBJ2-5; TRBD2 matches at 9 bases. V shed 6 bases, J shed 4 bases, and the junction held 3 bases outside the gene matches. The CDR3 sequence is 13 residues long. Germline V gene lookup returns CDR1 MGHDK and CDR2 SYGVNS. The CDR3 nucleotides are TGTGCCAGCAGCCTAGCGGGAAGAGAGACCCAGTACTTC. Amino acids: CASSLAGRETQYF.

J is TRBJ1-2 and V is TRBV3-1 (or the pseudogene TRBV3-2); possible D gene TRBD1, 5 bases. Between the trimmed V and J ends, which lost 1 base and 5 bases, there was a span of 20 bases. This CDR3 spans 17 amino acids. Germline assignment: CDR1 LGHDT and CDR2 YNNKEL (reference sequence). CDR3 sequence (DNA): TGTGCCAGCAGCCAAGGGTCGGGGGGGAAAGGAGGATATGGCTACACCTTC. Amino acid sequence: CASSQGSGGKGGYGYTF.

The V and J genes are TRBV12-3 or TRBV12-4 and TRBJ1-2; D possibly corresponds to TRBD1 (6 bases). This CDR3 region has 13 residues. The ends were cut back, 5 bases at V and 5 bases at J, with 12 bases in the middle. This CDR3 reads CASSEGVRYGYTF. Here the CDR3 DNA reads TGTGCCAGCAGTGAGGGGGTTAGATATGGCTACACCTTC.

The rearrangement joins TRBV6-2 or TRBV6-3 to TRBJ1-6; TRBD1 matches 8 bases. This CDR3 is 15 amino acids long. V was clipped by 0 bases and J by 5 bases; unmatched bases: 0. CDR1 and CDR2 from the germline V gene are MNHEY and SVGEGT. For the CDR3, the DNA is TGTGCCAGCAGTTACTCGGGACAGGATAATTCACCCCTCCACTTT. This encodes CASSYSGQDNSPLHF.

CDR3: CASSLGEGDGYTF. In nucleotides, the CDR3 is TGTGCCAGTAGTTTAGGTGAAGGGGATGGCTACACCTTC. The chain uses TRBV19 and TRBJ1-2; tentative D call: TRBD1 (5 bases). The CDR3 is 13 amino acids. Germline V CDR1 and CDR2: LNHDA, SQIVND (reference sequence). V shed 5 bases and J shed 6 bases, with 13 bases lying between them.